One sample yielded the 20 T cell receptor beta chains listed below, sequenced in a study of blood T cell repertoires in COVID-19. TCRdb's copy holds only in-frame clones and misses some; the assay was immunoSEQ multiplex PCR. The sample carries 160,000 or so clones, about 87% recorded once. The sequenced sample consisted of peripheral blood. The receptors here all came from a woman aged 70 to 79 with COVID-19, enrolled during active disease.

This chain connects TRBV27 to TRBJ2-1; perhaps TRBD2 as D (5 bases). The CDR3 loop spans 15 amino acids. V lost 1 base, J lost 6 bases, and 13 bases lay in between. The germline gives CDR1 MNHEY, CDR2 SMNVEV (reference sequence). The CDR3 region has the DNA TGTGCCAGCAGTTTATTAGGCGGGTTCGGCAATGAGCAGTTCTTC. It codes for CASSLLGGFGNEQFF.

The chain is built from TRBV7-8 and TRBJ2-3, with 8 positions matching TRBD2. With V trimmed by 8 bases and J by 2 bases, 12 bases remained unmatched. CDR1 is SGHVS, CDR2 FQNEAQ, per germline. This CDR3 has 16 residues. The CDR3 coding sequence is TGTGCCAGCGGCCGCGTATCGGGGGGGCCCACAGATACGCAGTATTTT. Translating it yields CASGRVSGGPTDTQYF.

The V and J genes are TRBV18 and TRBJ2-5; 15 bases line up with TRBD2. CDR1 is KGHSH and CDR2 is LQKENI in the germline V gene. The CDR3 runs 16 residues. Losses at the gene ends were 3 bases for V and 4 bases for J; bases not matched to a gene: 3. The CDR3 spells CASSPWTSGGGETQYF. The CDR3 nucleotides are TGTGCCAGCTCACCGTGGACTAGCGGGGGGGGAGAGACCCAGTACTTC.

The chain combines TRBV30 with TRBJ1-2; D is unclear. This CDR3 is built from 11 residues. CDR1 and CDR2 (germline): GTSNPN, SVGIG (reference sequence). Trimming took 1 base from V and 7 from J, leaving 7 bases between them. CDR3 protein: CAWSARSGYTF. CDR3 sequence (DNA): TGTGCCTGGAGTGCCCGGAGTGGCTACACCTTC.

This sequence joins TRBV10-1 and TRBJ2-4; possible D gene TRBD2, 6 bases. The germline CDR1 and CDR2 sequences are WNHNN and SYGVQD (reference sequence). CDR3 size: 14 residues. Trimming stripped 4 bases from V and 3 bases from J, with 10 bases between. The CDR3 DNA is TGCGCCAGCAGTGGGGCCGGGAGCAAAAACATTCAGTACTTC. This encodes CASSGAGSKNIQYF.

V and J are TRBV5-4 and TRBJ1-2; a weak D match, TRBD1 (5 bases). The CDR3 totals 14 residues. Trimming left V 2 bases short and J 4 bases short, with 12 bases between. The germline V gene encodes CDR1 SGHNT and CDR2 YYREEE (reference sequence). DNA of the CDR3: TGTGCCAGCAGCTTTAGCGGGGCCGGCTATGGCTACACCTTC. This gives the protein CASSFSGAGYGYTF.

The chain is built from TRBV19 and TRBJ1-1; D ambiguous. Germline V gene data show CDR1 as LNHDA and CDR2 as SQIVND (reference sequence). The CDR3 is 13 residues long. V was clipped by 5 bases and J by 7 bases, with 14 bases between them. As DNA, the CDR3 is TGTGCCAGTAGTCTGACCCCTAGAGGTGAAGCTTTCTTT. It translates to CASSLTPRGEAFF.

The chain combines TRBV2 with TRBJ2-5, with D perhaps TRBD1 (6 bases). The CDR3 contains 13 residues. Trimming cost V 6 bases and J 5 bases, with 13 bases left between them. Germline CDR1 and CDR2: SNHLY and FYNNEI. The CDR3 nucleotides read TGTGCCAGCAGGAACAGGGAGTGGGAGACCCAGTACTTC. It codes for CASRNREWETQYF.

The chain's CDR3 is CSVEDWATGDEQFF. CDR3 DNA sequence: TGCAGCGTTGAAGATTGGGCTACCGGCGATGAGCAGTTCTTC. V usage is TRBV29-1 and J usage is TRBJ2-1; no clear D gene. V was shortened by 0 bases and J by 8 bases, with 14 bases between the two germline ends. Germline lookup yields CDR1 SQVTM and CDR2 ANQGSEA. There are 14 residues in the CDR3.

This rearrangement joins TRBV7-9 to TRBJ1-2; 7 bases agree with TRBD1. Germline V lookup: CDR1 SEHNR, CDR2 FQNEAQ (reference sequence). J was trimmed by 2 bases and V by 3 bases; bases with no gene match: 3. This CDR3 is built from 14 residues. CDR3 bases: TGTGCCAGCAGCTTCGGAGGGGGCAACTATGGCTACACCTTC. Its protein product is CASSFGGGNYGYTF. The variable domain in full, with the rest retrieved from reference TRBV7-9 and TRBJ1-2, is DTGVSQNPRHKITKRGQNVTFRCDPISEHNRLYWYRQTLGQGPEFLTYFQNEAQLEKSRLLSDRFSAERPKGSFSTLEIQRTEQGDSAMYLCASSFGGGNYGYTFGSGTRLTVV.

The chain joins TRBV7-9 to TRBJ1-2; TRBD1 agrees at 9 bases. Germline V gene sequence: CDR1 SEHNR, CDR2 FQNEAQ (reference sequence). There are 18 residues in the CDR3. Trimming at V came to 4 bases and at J to 0 bases, leaving 12 bases not matched to a gene. The CDR3 loop reads CASSSGTGQLRANYGYTF. CDR3 DNA sequence: TGTGCCAGCAGCTCCGGGACAGGGCAACTCAGAGCTAACTATGGCTACACCTTC.

This clone was observed a single time. The chain links TRBV9 to TRBJ1-3, with TRBD1 matching over 7 bases. Unmatched junction bases numbered 9, after V lost 3 bases and J lost 0 bases. Germline V CDR1 and CDR2: SGDLS, YYNGEE. This CDR3 contains 17 residues. CDR3 coding DNA: TGTGCCAGCAGCGAGACTACACAGGGGACCTCTGGAAACACCATATATTTT. Amino acid sequence: CASSETTQGTSGNTIYF.

V usage is TRBV30 and J usage is TRBJ1-2, with a possible D match to TRBD1 (5 bases). The ends were cut back, 3 bases at V and 7 bases at J, with 18 bases in the middle. Germline CDR1 and CDR2: GTSNPN and SVGIG (reference sequence). The CDR3 length is 14 residues. The CDR3 reads CAWRIGLRGSGYTF. The CDR3 DNA is TGTGCCTGGAGAATTGGGCTAAGGGGTAGTGGCTACACCTTC.

V gene TRBV10-3 combines with J gene TRBJ2-7; D is perhaps TRBD1 (5 bases). Germline CDR1 reads ENHRY; CDR2 reads SYGVKD. Trimming took 2 bases from V and 5 from J, leaving 7 bases between them. The CDR3 has 12 residues. CDR3 coding DNA: TGTGCCATCAGTGAGAGGGGCCACGAGCAGTACTTC. This gives the protein CAISERGHEQYF.

This chain links TRBV9 with TRBJ2-3; a possible D gene is TRBD2 (7 bases). Deletions cut 4 bases from V and 3 bases from J, with 15 bases between. Germline CDR1 and CDR2: SGDLS and YYNGEE. The CDR3 consists of 15 residues. The CDR3 is CASSPLGGQTDTQYF. DNA of the CDR3: TGTGCCAGCAGCCCTCTGGGGGGGCAGACAGATACGCAGTATTTT.

The rearrangement joins TRBV2 to TRBJ1-5, with D maybe TRBD1 (5 bases). Germline-derived CDR1 and CDR2 are SNHLY and FYNNEI. With 4 bases removed from V and 6 bases from J, the gap between germline ends came to 10 bases. The CDR3 runs 13 residues. The CDR3 region has the DNA TGTGCCAGCAGTGGGCAGGGCGCTCAGCCCCAGCATTTT. Protein: CASSGQGAQPQHF.

This clone has just one count. The gene calls are TRBV3-1 (or the pseudogene TRBV3-2) and TRBJ2-5; 9 bases map to TRBD2. CDR3 length: 15 residues. CDR1 and CDR2 from the germline V gene are LGHDT and YNNKEL (reference sequence). The junction had 8 bases not matched to a gene; V was cut back by 4 bases and J by 5 bases. The CDR3 is CASSLLAGTRETQYF. DNA of the CDR3: TGTGCCAGCAGCCTGCTAGCGGGGACCCGGGAGACCCAGTACTTC.

The gene calls are TRBV6-1 and TRBJ2-7; D may be TRBD2 (5 bases). CDR1 and CDR2 from the germline V gene are MNHNS and SASEGT. Trimming removed 3 bases at V and 12 bases at J, with 15 bases between. The CDR3 length is 12 residues. Here the CDR3 reads CASSDAGRYRYF. The CDR3 DNA reads TGTGCCAGCAGTGACGCGGGCAGATATCGGTACTTC.

The chain combines TRBV7-8 with TRBJ2-7; D is unresolved. Germline CDR1 and CDR2: SGHVS and FQNEAQ. The CDR3 is 15 residues long. Trimming took off 1 base at V and 2 bases at J, with 12 bases between the two ends. This CDR3 is CASSLGLDTTYEQYF. CDR3 in DNA: TGTGCCAGCAGCTTAGGGTTAGACACGACCTACGAGCAGTACTTC.

The chain joins TRBV10-2 to TRBJ2-5; 7 bases match TRBD1. Germline V lookup: CDR1 WSHSY, CDR2 SAAADI. CDR3 length: 14 residues. The J segment lost 5 bases and the V segment lost 6 bases, leaving 9 bases of the junction unmatched. The CDR3 is CASRDNRGSETQYF. CDR3 DNA sequence: TGCGCCAGCAGGGATAACAGGGGTTCGGAGACCCAGTACTTC.